Sequencing of this TCR beta chain was carried out in a study of blood T cells in healthy people across ages. Together with a sample-barcoded 5' primer, a J-beta primer mix was included in a second PCR lasting about 6 to 11 cycles. TCRdb itself ran the 5' RACE reads through MiXCR, one entry per CDR3 protein. This sample carries 790,000 or so distinct CDR3 sequences, more than 35% of them seen once, and the ten largest clones take around 18%. CDR1 is MGHDK, CDR2 SYGVNS, per germline. V shed 3 bases and J 2 bases; nucleotides not matched to a gene: 4. The CDR3 totals 16 residues. The chain combines TRBV25-1 with TRBJ2-7; 13 nucleotides align to TRBD2. The source material was blood. The receptor was isolated from an elderly man in good health. Here the CDR3 DNA reads TGTGCCAGCAGTGATGGGGGACTAGCGGGGACCTACGAGCAGTACTTC. This sequence encodes CASSDGGLAGTYEQYF.